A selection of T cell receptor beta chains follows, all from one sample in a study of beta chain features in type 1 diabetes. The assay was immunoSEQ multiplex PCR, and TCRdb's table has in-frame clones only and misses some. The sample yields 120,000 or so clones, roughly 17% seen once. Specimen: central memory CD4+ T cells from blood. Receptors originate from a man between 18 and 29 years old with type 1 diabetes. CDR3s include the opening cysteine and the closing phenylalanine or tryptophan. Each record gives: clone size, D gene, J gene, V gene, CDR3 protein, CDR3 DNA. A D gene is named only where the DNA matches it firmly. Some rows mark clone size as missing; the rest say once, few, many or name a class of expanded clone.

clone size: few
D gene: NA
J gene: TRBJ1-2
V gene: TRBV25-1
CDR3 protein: CASSRVSNYGYTF
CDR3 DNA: TGTGCCAGCAGCCGGGTCTCTAACTATGGCTACACCTTC

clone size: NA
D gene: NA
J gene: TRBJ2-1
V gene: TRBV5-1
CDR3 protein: CASSLLQGRQEQFF
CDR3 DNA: TGCGCCAGCAGCTTACTACAGGGCCGACAGGAGCAGTTCTTC

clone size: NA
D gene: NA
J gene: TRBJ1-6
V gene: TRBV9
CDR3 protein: CASSALMDGGHSPLHF
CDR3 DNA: TGTGCCAGCAGCGCCTTAATGGACGGAGGCCATTCACCCCTCCACTTT

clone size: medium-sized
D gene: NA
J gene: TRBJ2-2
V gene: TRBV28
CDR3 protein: CASGTPSGVGELFF
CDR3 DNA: TGTGCCAGCGGGACTCCATCGGGGGTTGGGGAGCTGTTTTTT

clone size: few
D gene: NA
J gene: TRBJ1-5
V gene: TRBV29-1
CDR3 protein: CSVQHSLNQPQHF
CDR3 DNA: TGCAGCGTTCAGCACAGCCTCAATCAGCCCCAGCATTTT

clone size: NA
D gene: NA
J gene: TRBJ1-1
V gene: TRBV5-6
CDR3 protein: CASSLDGRSDTEAFF
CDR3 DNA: TGTGCCAGCAGCTTGGATGGCAGGTCTGACACTGAAGCTTTCTTT

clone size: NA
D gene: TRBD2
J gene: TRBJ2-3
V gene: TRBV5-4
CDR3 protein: CASSPPGRGGAETQYF
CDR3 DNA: TGTGCCAGCAGCCCGCCGGGGCGGGGGGGCGCCGAGACGCAGTATTTT

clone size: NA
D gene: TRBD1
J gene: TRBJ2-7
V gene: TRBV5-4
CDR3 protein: CASSLKRDRVVEQYF
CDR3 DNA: TGTGCCAGCAGCTTAAAACGAGACAGGGTAGTCGAGCAGTACTTC

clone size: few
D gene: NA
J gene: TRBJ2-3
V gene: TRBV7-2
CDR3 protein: CASSTDLTTQYF
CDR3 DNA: TGTGCCAGCAGCACCGATTTAACTACGCAGTATTTT

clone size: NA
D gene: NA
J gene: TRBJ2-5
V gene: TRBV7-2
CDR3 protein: CASSLVRGGKTQYF
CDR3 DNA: TGTGCCAGCAGCTTAGTTAGGGGCGGAAAGACCCAGTACTTC

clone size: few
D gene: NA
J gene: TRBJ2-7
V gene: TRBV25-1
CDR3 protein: CASSDTLGQSYEQYF
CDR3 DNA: TGTGCCAGCAGTGACACCCTGGGGCAATCCTACGAGCAGTACTTC

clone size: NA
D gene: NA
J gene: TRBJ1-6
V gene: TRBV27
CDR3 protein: CASRTVLNSPLHF
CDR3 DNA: TGTGCCAGCAGGACAGTGCTTAATTCACCCCTCCACTTT

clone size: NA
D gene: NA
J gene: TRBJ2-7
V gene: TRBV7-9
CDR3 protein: CASSLQLQGGQYF
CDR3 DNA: TGTGCCAGCAGCTTGCAACTACAGGGTGGGCAGTACTTC

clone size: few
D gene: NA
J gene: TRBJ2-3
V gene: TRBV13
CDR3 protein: CASSLMTPDTQYF
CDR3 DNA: TGTGCCAGCAGCTTAATGACTCCTGATACGCAGTATTTT

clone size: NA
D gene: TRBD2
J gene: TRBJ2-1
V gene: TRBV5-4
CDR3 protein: CASSLGGRAGNEQFF
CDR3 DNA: TGTGCCAGCAGCTTGGGCGGGAGGGCCGGAAATGAGCAGTTCTTC

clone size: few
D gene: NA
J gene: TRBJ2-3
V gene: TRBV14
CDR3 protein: CASSRRPTDTQYF
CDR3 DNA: TGTGCCAGCAGCCGGCGGCCCACAGATACGCAGTATTTT

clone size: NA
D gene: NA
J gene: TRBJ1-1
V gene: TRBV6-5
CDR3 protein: CASSPITMDTEAFF
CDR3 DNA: TGTGCCAGCAGCCCCATTACCATGGACACTGAAGCTTTCTTT

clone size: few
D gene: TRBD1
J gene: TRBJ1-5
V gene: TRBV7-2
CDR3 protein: CASSTGQGNRPQHF
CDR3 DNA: TGTGCCAGCAGCACGGGACAGGGGAATCGGCCCCAGCATTTT

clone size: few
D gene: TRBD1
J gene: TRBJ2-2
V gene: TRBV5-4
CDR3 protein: CASSFRQGDNGELFF
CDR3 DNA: TGTGCCAGCAGTTTTAGACAGGGGGACAACGGGGAGCTGTTTTTT

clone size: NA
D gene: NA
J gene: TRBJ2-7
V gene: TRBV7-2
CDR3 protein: CASSLERLPYEQYF
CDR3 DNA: TGTGCCAGCAGCTTGGAACGGCTACCCTACGAGCAGTACTTC

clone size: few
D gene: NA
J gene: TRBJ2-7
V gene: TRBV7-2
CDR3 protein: CASSESREQYF
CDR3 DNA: TGTGCCAGCAGCGAAAGTCGCGAGCAGTACTTC

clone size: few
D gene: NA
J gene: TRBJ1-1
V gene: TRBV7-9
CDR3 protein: CASSLVGSGNTEAFF
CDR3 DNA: TGTGCCAGCAGCTTAGTAGGGTCGGGGAACACTGAAGCTTTCTTT

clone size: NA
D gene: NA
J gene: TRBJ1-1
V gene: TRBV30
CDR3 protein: CARIPDLLQAFF
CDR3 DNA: TGTGCCCGGATTCCGGACCTCCTTCAAGCTTTCTTT

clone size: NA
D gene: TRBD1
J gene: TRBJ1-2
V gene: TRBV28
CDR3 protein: CASSVRGTGYGYTF
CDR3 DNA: TGTGCCAGCAGCGTCCGCGGGACAGGTTATGGCTACACCTTC

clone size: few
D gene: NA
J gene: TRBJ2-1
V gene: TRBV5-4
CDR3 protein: CASSLVLSLNEQFF
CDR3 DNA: TGTGCCAGCAGCTTGGTTCTCAGCTTAAATGAGCAGTTCTTC

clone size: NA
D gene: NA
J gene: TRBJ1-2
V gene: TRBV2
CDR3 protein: CASSPDGDYGYTF
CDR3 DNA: TGTGCCAGCAGTCCCGACGGAGACTATGGCTACACCTTC

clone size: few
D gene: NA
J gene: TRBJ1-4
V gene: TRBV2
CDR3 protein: CASTRNNEKLFF
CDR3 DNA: TGTGCCAGCACTCGGAATAATGAAAAACTGTTTTTT

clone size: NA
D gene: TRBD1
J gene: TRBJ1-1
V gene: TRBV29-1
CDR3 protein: CSDKPGGGMMNTEAFF
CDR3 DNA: TGCAGCGATAAACCAGGGGGGGGGATGATGAACACTGAAGCTTTCTTT

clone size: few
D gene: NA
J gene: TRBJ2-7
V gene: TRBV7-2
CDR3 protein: CASSRDKTYEQYF
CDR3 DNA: TGTGCCAGCAGCCGGGACAAGACCTACGAGCAGTACTTC

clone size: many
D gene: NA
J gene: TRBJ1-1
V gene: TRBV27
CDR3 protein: CASSSPYGGNTEAFF
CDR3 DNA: TGTGCCAGCAGTTCCCCCTATGGGGGGAACACTGAAGCTTTCTTT

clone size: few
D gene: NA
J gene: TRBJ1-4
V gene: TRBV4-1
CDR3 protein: CASSQSPTVTNEKLFF
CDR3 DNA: TGCGCCAGCAGCCAAAGCCCGACAGTCACTAATGAAAAACTGTTTTTT

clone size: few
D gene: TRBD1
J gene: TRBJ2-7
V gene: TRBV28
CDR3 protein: CASSSYPGTGSSYEQYF
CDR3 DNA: TGTGCCAGCAGTTCATACCCCGGGACAGGGAGCTCCTACGAGCAGTACTTC

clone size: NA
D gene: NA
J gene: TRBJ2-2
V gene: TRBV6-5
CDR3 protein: CASRYSNTGELFF
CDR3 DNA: TGTGCCAGCAGATACAGTAACACCGGGGAGCTGTTTTTT

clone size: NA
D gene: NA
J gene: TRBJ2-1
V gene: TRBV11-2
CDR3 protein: CASSPLRGVSYNEQFF
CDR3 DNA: TGTGCCAGCAGCCCACTTAGGGGGGTGTCCTACAATGAGCAGTTCTTC

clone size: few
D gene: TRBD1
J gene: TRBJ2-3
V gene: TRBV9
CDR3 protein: CASSLWDRGGDTQYF
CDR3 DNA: TGTGCCAGCAGCCTTTGGGACAGGGGAGGGGATACGCAGTATTTT

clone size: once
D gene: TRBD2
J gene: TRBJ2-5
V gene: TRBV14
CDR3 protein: CASSQASGSETQYF
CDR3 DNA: TGTGCCAGCAGCCAGGCTAGCGGCAGCGAGACCCAGTACTTC

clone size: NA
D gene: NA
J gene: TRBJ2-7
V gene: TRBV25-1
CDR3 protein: CASSVQGFNEQYF
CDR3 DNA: TGTGCCAGCAGTGTTCAGGGGTTCAACGAGCAGTACTTC

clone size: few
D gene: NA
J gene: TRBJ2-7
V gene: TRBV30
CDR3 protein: CACPGVKSYEQYF
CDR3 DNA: TGTGCCTGTCCAGGGGTTAAATCCTACGAGCAGTACTTC

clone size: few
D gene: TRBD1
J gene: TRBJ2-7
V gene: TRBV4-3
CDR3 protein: CASSQATGGEGQYF
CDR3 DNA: TGCGCCAGCAGCCAAGCGACAGGGGGCGAGGGGCAGTACTTC

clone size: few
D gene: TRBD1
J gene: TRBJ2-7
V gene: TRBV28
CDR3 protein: CASSPQQGYHEQYF
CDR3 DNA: TGTGCCAGCAGCCCCCAACAGGGGTACCACGAGCAGTACTTC

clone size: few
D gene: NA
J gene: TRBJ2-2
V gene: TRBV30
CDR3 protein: CAWSAGQTGELFF
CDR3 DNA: TGTGCCTGGAGTGCCGGACAGACCGGGGAGCTGTTTTTT

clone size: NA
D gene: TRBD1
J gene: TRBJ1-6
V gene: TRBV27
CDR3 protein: CASSLRGTGRNNSPLHF
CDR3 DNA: TGTGCCAGCAGTTTAAGGGGGACAGGGAGAAATAATTCACCCCTCCACTTT

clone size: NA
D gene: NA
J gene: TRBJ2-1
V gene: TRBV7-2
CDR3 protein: CASSRPSGAGFSYNEQFF
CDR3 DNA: TGTGCCAGCAGCCGCCCCTCGGGGGCGGGGTTCTCCTACAATGAGCAGTTCTTC

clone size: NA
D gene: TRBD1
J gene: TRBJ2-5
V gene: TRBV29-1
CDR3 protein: CSVDLQGTETQYF
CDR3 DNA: TGCAGCGTTGATCTACAGGGGACAGAGACCCAGTACTTC

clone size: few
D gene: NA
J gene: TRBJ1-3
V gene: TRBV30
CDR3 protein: CAWNEYRGNTIYF
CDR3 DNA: TGTGCCTGGAACGAATACAGAGGAAACACCATATATTTT

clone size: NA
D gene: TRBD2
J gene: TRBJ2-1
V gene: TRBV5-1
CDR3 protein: CASSPGPSGSNEQFF
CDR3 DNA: TGCGCCAGCAGCCCTGGCCCTAGCGGGAGTAATGAGCAGTTCTTC

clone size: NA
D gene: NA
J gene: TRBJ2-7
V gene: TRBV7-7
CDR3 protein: CASSFDRFNEQYF
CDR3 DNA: TGTGCTAGCAGCTTTGACCGGTTCAACGAGCAGTACTTC